This T cell receptor beta chain was obtained from a study of identical twins. This clonotype was counted a few times. Each CDR3 protein is one row after TCRdb ran MiXCR on the 5' RACE reads. The data show some 500,000 distinct CDR3 sequences, with under 25% seen just once and about 0.99% held by the top ten. The J segment lost 1 base and the V segment lost 2 bases, leaving 10 bases of the junction unmatched. Germline V lookup: CDR1 MGHDK, CDR2 SYGVNS. This CDR3 has 17 amino acids. These records were also assigned to another study, of T cells expressing NK-cell markers.

This chain connects TRBV25-1 to TRBJ1-2; 7 bases agree with TRBD1. The sequence was obtained from a woman between 18 and 29 years old in good health. The sequenced material came from CD4+ T cells sorted from blood. CDR3 sequence (DNA): TGTGCCAGCAGTGAAGTTCCGAGACAGGGACGTAACTATGGCTACACCTTC. It encodes CASSEVPRQGRNYGYTF.